This TCR beta chain derives from a study of shared clonotypes between healthy human individuals. CDR3 size: 15 residues. V trimming: 1 base; J trimming: 4 bases; junction bases outside the gene matches: 1. The V gene's germline CDR1 is SGDLS and CDR2 YYNGEE. TCRdb keeps only in-frame clones here, not all; method: immunoSEQ multiplex PCR. The data contain 500,000 to 650,000 clones, around 78% of them seen just once; the ten biggest clones take up about 12%. Genomic DNA came from roughly 84 million PBMCs in unsorted samples. This clone was observed a single time. The chain carries TRBV9 and TRBJ2-2, with 10 nucleotides matching TRBD2. The sample consisted of PBMCs. This sequence originates from a woman aged 40 to 49 in good health. Some clones in this sample may be carry-over from other donors' samples. CDR3 DNA: TGTGCCAGCAGCGTATTAGCGGGAGGCACCGGGGAGCTGTTTTTT. Translation: CASSVLAGGTGELFF.